Below are 27 T cell receptor beta chains sequenced from a single sample in a study of beta chain features in type 1 diabetes. General observations from the study: Type 1 diabetes patients had TCRB CDR3s that were shorter (moderately but significantly so) in all four CD4+ subsets.

Antigens for these TCRs are unknown. TCRB transcripts that were expressed got sequenced, as all of the isolated RNA had been reverse transcribed. Clones were read by immunoSEQ multiplex PCR, and TCRdb kept only the in-frame ones, dropping some. The table shows 350,000 to 450,000 clones, with roughly an eighth occurring only once. The sample comprised naive CD4+ T cells from blood. The receptor source for this set is a young woman with type 1 diabetes.

The V and J genes are TRBV5-6 and TRBJ2-7, with 9 bases lining up with TRBD2. Germline CDR1 SGHDT, CDR2 YYEEEE. Trimming took 1 base from V and 6 from J; bases not matched to a gene: 11. CDR3 length: 16 residues. The CDR3 loop is CASSLPGASGNSEQYF. DNA of the CDR3: TGTGCCAGCAGCTTGCCCGGGGCTAGCGGGAACTCCGAGCAGTACTTC.

In its sample, this clone was seen a few times. This chain connects TRBV7-9 to TRBJ1-2; TRBD1 matches at 8 bases. The CDR3 contains 15 residues. Germline V gives CDR1 SEHNR, CDR2 FQNEAQ (reference sequence). V was pared by 6 bases and J by 4 bases, with 10 bases of the junction left unmatched. CDR3 protein: CASSVADRVGYGYTF. The CDR3 DNA reads TGTGCCAGCAGTGTCGCGGACAGGGTGGGCTATGGCTACACCTTC.

V is TRBV20-1 and J is TRBJ1-2; D possibly corresponds to TRBD1 (6 bases). Trimming stripped 5 bases from V and 4 bases from J, with 8 bases between. Germline V lookup: CDR1 DFQATT, CDR2 SNEGSKA (reference sequence). This CDR3 spans 11 amino acids. The CDR3 nucleotides are TGCAGTGCTGGACAGCTCTATGGCTACACCTTC. Its protein product is CSAGQLYGYTF.

This clone was counted a few times. J is TRBJ2-3 and V is TRBV6-4; TRBD1 matches at 9 bases. The junction had 4 bases not matched to a gene; V was cut back by 8 bases and J by 4 bases. Germline V lookup: CDR1 MRHNA, CDR2 SNTAGT. This CDR3 is built from 13 residues. This chain's CDR3 is CASRTGASDTQYF. CDR3 nucleotide sequence: TGTGCCAGCCGGACAGGGGCCTCAGATACGCAGTATTTT.

The genes are TRBV14 and TRBJ2-7; 11 bases agree with TRBD1. Losses at the gene ends were 3 bases for V and 6 bases for J; bases not matched to a gene: 4. Germline loops: CDR1 SGHDN, CDR2 FVKESK. The CDR3 totals 14 residues. The DNA for the CDR3 is TGTGCCAGCAGCCATCTAGGGACAGGGGGCGAGCAGTACTTC. As protein: CASSHLGTGGEQYF.

CDR3 sequence (DNA): TGTGCCACCAGCACAACCAGGGGGTCTAATGAAAAACTGTTTTTT. Translating gives CATSTTRGSNEKLFF. The V gene is TRBV15, the J gene TRBJ1-4, with 7 bases fitting TRBD1. This CDR3 contains 15 residues. The V gene's germline CDR1 is LNHNV and CDR2 YYDKDF (reference sequence). V trimming: 4 bases; J trimming: 3 bases; junction bases outside the gene matches: 5.

Only a few counts were recorded for this clone. The CDR3 nucleotides are TGTGCCAGCAGCTTAGTGGGGCAGGGGGATGGCTACACCTTC. Encoded protein: CASSLVGQGDGYTF. The rearrangement joins TRBV7-2 to TRBJ1-2; the match to TRBD1 covers 7 bases. Germline V lookup: CDR1 SGHTA, CDR2 FQGNSA. CDR3 length: 14 residues. V lost 1 base and J lost 6; bases outside the gene matches: 5.

This clone was seen a handful of times. V is TRBV4-3 and J is TRBJ1-1, with 9 bases that match TRBD1. The CDR3 is 15 residues long. Germline values: CDR1 LGHNA, CDR2 YSLEER. V gave up 3 bases and J gave up 1 base; unmatched junction bases: 3. The CDR3 DNA reads TGCGCCAGCAGCCAGCCGGACAGGGGGAACACTGAAGCTTTCTTT. As protein: CASSQPDRGNTEAFF.

The chain uses TRBV28 and TRBJ2-1; possible D gene TRBD2, 5 bases. V lost 6 bases and J 0 bases, leaving 12 bases between the germline ends. Germline V gene sequence: CDR1 MDHEN, CDR2 SYDVKM. This CDR3 spans 15 amino acids. The CDR3 here is CASSILALSYNEQFF. CDR3 DNA: TGTGCCAGCAGCATTCTAGCCCTCTCCTACAATGAGCAGTTCTTC.

This clone showed up just once. The chain employs TRBV18 and TRBJ2-3; D may be TRBD2 (5 bases). Germline V lookup: CDR1 KGHSH, CDR2 LQKENI. V gave up 2 bases and J gave up 2 bases, with 8 bases separating them. The CDR3 totals 14 residues. CDR3 in amino acids: CASSPAGFTDTQYF. CDR3 bases: TGTGCCAGCTCACCAGCGGGTTTCACAGATACGCAGTATTTT.

There are a few counts of this clone. J is TRBJ1-1 and V is TRBV4-1; D not resolved. The CDR3 is made up of 19 amino acids. The V end lost 0 bases, the J end lost 0 bases, and 20 bases lay between the germline ends. Germline CDR1 MGHRA, CDR2 YSYEKL. In DNA form, the CDR3 reads TGCGCCAGCAGCCAAGATCCTCAGATTCTAGGTCGGGTGAACACTGAAGCTTTCTTT. As protein: CASSQDPQILGRVNTEAFF.

In its sample, this clone was seen a few times. The rearrangement uses TRBV4-2 and TRBJ2-1, with TRBD2 identical over 7 bases. There are 16 residues in the CDR3. Germline CDR1 is LGHNA and CDR2 is YNFKEQ. Germline trimming cut 4 bases from V and 7 bases from J; bases unmatched to any gene: 13. The CDR3 protein is CASSPSSERGLNEQFF. The CDR3 DNA sequence: TGTGCCAGCAGCCCGTCCAGCGAGCGGGGTCTAAATGAGCAGTTCTTC.

V usage is TRBV5-1 and J usage is TRBJ2-3; maybe TRBD2 (6 bases). The CDR3 is made up of 17 amino acids. CDR1 and CDR2 (germline): SGHRS, YFSETQ. Trimming removed 0 bases from V and 0 bases from J, with 14 bases in between. CDR3 residues: CASSLDGRGASTDTQYF. DNA of the CDR3: TGCGCCAGCAGCTTGGATGGGCGCGGGGCTAGCACAGATACGCAGTATTTT.

The chain combines TRBV6-1 with TRBJ2-2, with 8 bases aligning to TRBD2. J gave up 4 bases and V 6 bases, and 4 bases lay outside the gene matches. Germline CDR1 is MNHNS and CDR2 is SASEGT. CDR3 length equals 14 residues. The DNA of the CDR3 is TGTGCCAGCAGGAGGACTAGCAGCACCGGGGAGCTGTTTTTT. It specifies CASRRTSSTGELFF.

There are a few counts of this clone. V and J are TRBV18 and TRBJ2-7, with D unresolved. The germline V and J ends were trimmed by 6 bases and 0 bases, with 6 bases remaining between them. The germline CDR1 and CDR2 sequences are KGHSH and LQKENI. The CDR3 covers 12 residues. CDR3 nucleotides: TGTGCCAGCTCGGGCAGCTCCTACGAGCAGTACTTC. It encodes CASSGSSYEQYF.

This chain links TRBV21-1 with TRBJ2-1; the D call TRBD2 from the table was never checked on the DNA. TRBV21-1 is described as a pseudogene. The CDR3 spans 11 residues. This CDR3 is CASSTYDEQFF. CDR3 sequence (DNA): TGTGCCAGCAGCACCTACGATGAGCAGTTCTTC.

This clone was observed a few times. The rearrangement links TRBV5-1 to TRBJ2-7; 7 bases are a match to TRBD2. From germline, CDR1 is SGHRS and CDR2 YFSETQ. V dropped 4 bases and J dropped 0; count of bases not matched to a gene: 4. The CDR3 has 14 amino acids. The CDR3 reads CASSRGGRSYEQYF. The CDR3, as DNA: TGCGCCAGCAGCCGCGGGGGACGCTCCTACGAGCAGTACTTC. The variable domain in full, with the rest retrieved from reference TRBV5-1 and TRBJ2-7, is KAGVTQTPRYLIKTRGQQVTLSCSPISGHRSVSWYQQTPGQGLQFLFEYFSETQRNKGNFPGRFSGRQFSNSRSEMNVSTLELGDSALYLCASSRGGRSYEQYFGPGTRLTVT.

The J gene is TRBJ1-4, the V gene TRBV5-1; 7 bases align to TRBD1. J gave up 8 bases and V 4 bases, and 14 bases lay outside the gene matches. The CDR3 totals 16 residues. Germline V gene sequence: CDR1 SGHRS, CDR2 YFSETQ. The CDR3: CASSPALQGTGEKLFF. In DNA, the CDR3 is TGCGCCAGCAGCCCAGCCTTACAGGGGACGGGGGAAAAACTGTTTTTT.

This clone was recorded a few times. J is TRBJ1-5 and V is TRBV30; 9 bases agree with TRBD1. With V trimmed by 5 bases and J by 6 bases, 5 bases remained unmatched. The CDR3 loop spans 13 amino acids. Germline assignment: CDR1 GTSNPN and CDR2 SVGIG (reference sequence). This chain's CDR3 is CAWQQGASQPQHF. As DNA, the CDR3 is TGTGCCTGGCAACAGGGGGCAAGTCAGCCCCAGCATTTT. Using reference TRBV30 and TRBJ1-5 for the parts outside the CDR3, the full variable domain is SQTIHQWPATLVQPVGSPLSLECTVEGTSNPNLYWYRQAAGRGLQLLFYSVGIGQISSEVPQNLSASRPQDRQFILSSKKLLLSDSGFYLCAWQQGASQPQHFGDGTRLSIL.

The CDR3 loop reads CASSQNRASLREQYF. The CDR3 bases are TGTGCCAGCAGCCAGAACAGGGCGTCTCTCCGCGAGCAGTACTTC. The V and J genes are TRBV14 and TRBJ2-7, with D possibly matching TRBD1 (6 bases). CDR1 and CDR2 from the germline V gene are SGHDN and FVKESK. The CDR3 extends over 15 amino acids. V lost 3 bases to trimming and J lost 6 bases, with 18 bases between them.

This clone has only a few counts. The V call is TRBV30, the J call TRBJ2-1, with D hard to call. Germline CDR1 reads GTSNPN; CDR2 reads SVGIG (reference sequence). This CDR3 region has 14 residues. Trimming shortened V by 3 bases and J by 5 bases, and 14 bases separated the two germline ends. This CDR3 reads CAWSRYPINNEQFF. The CDR3 coding sequence is TGTGCCTGGAGCAGATATCCAATTAACAATGAGCAGTTCTTC.

The chain combines TRBV11-2 with TRBJ2-3; no reliable D call. V lost 6 bases, J lost 6 bases, and 28 bases lay in between. Looked up from germline, CDR1 is SGHAT and CDR2 is FQNNGV. The CDR3 totals 18 residues. The CDR3 spells CASSFRVYQDPPRDTQYF. The CDR3 nucleotides are TGTGCCAGCAGTTTTAGAGTGTATCAAGATCCGCCCCGCGATACGCAGTATTTT.

A few counts support this clone. The rearrangement links TRBV29-1 to TRBJ1-1; D possibly corresponds to TRBD1 (6 bases). From germline, CDR1 is SQVTM and CDR2 ANQGSEA. V was cut by 7 bases and J by 3 bases, with 18 bases left in between. The CDR3 has 14 amino acids. CDR3: CSAGGWGRDTEAFF. The CDR3 nucleotides read TGCAGCGCCGGGGGGTGGGGGCGCGACACTGAAGCTTTCTTT.

The chain combines TRBV2 with TRBJ1-1, with no clear D. The germline gives CDR1 SNHLY, CDR2 FYNNEI. The CDR3 length is 12 residues. V shed 4 bases and J shed 5 bases, with 8 bases lying between them. The CDR3: CASSVTRTEAFF. CDR3 bases: TGTGCCAGCAGTGTGACACGAACTGAAGCTTTCTTT. Drawing the rest from reference TRBV2 and TRBJ1-1, the complete variable domain is EPEVTQTPSHQVTQMGQEVILRCVPISNHLYFYWYRQILGQKVEFLVSFYNNEISEKSEIFDDQFSVERPDGSNFTLKIRSTKLEDSAMYFCASSVTRTEAFFGQGTRLTVV.

The rearrangement links TRBV9 to TRBJ2-1; 9 nucleotides match TRBD1. Losses at the gene ends were 0 bases for V and 6 bases for J; bases not matched to a gene: 7. The germline V gene encodes CDR1 SGDLS and CDR2 YYNGEE. The CDR3 is made up of 16 amino acids. In DNA, the CDR3 is TGTGCCAGCAGCGTAGAACTGGGACAGGGTCCCAATGAGCAGTTCTTC. Protein product: CASSVELGQGPNEQFF.

J is TRBJ1-1 and V is TRBV30, with D hard to call. CDR1 and CDR2 (germline): GTSNPN, SVGIG (reference sequence). The CDR3 consists of 14 residues. V gave up 0 bases and J gave up 1 base, with 9 bases separating them. The CDR3 DNA reads TGTGCCTGGAGTGTATGGCCCCGGAACACTGAAGCTTTCTTT. It codes for CAWSVWPRNTEAFF.

CDR3 sequence: CASSLNNGYEQYF. CDR3 sequence (DNA): TGTGCCAGCAGCTTAAATAACGGCTACGAGCAGTACTTC. This sequence joins TRBV7-2 and TRBJ2-7; D is unresolved. V was trimmed by 2 bases and J by 3 bases, leaving 8 bases between them. In germline, CDR1 is SGHTA, CDR2 FQGNSA. The CDR3 extends over 13 amino acids.